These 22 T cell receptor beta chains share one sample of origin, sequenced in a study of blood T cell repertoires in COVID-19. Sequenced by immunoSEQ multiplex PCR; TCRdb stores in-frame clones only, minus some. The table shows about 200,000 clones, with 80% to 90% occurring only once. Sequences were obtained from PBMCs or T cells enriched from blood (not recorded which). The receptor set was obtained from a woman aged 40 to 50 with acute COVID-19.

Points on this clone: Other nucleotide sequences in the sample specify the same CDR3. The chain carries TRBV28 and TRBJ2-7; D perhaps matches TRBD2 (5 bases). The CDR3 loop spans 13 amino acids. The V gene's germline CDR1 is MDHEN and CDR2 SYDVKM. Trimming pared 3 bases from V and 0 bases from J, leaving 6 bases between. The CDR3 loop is CASSLGSSYEQYF. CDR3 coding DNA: TGTGCCAGCAGTTTGGGGAGCTCCTACGAGCAGTACTTC.

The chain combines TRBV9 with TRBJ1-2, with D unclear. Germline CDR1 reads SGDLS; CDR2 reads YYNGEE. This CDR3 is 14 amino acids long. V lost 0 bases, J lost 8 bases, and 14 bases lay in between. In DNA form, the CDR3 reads TGTGCCAGCAGCGTAGGTGGTACTCCGCGGGGCTACACCTTC. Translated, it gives CASSVGGTPRGYTF. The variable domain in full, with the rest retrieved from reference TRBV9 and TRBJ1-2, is DSGVTQTPKHLITATGQRVTLRCSPRSGDLSVYWYQQSLDQGLQFLIQYYNGEERAKGNILERFSAQQFPDLHSELNLSSLELGDSALYFCASSVGGTPRGYTFGSGTRLTVV.

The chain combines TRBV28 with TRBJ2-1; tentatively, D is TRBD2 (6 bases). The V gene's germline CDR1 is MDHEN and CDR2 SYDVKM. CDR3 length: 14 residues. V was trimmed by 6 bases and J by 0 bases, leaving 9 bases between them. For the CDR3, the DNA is TGTGCCAGCAGGGAAGCGGGCTCCTACAATGAGCAGTTCTTC. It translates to CASREAGSYNEQFF.

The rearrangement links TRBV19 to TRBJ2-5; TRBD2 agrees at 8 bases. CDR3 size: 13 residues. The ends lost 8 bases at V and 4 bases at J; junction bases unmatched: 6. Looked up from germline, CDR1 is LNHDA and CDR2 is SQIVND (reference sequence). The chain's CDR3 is CASSLAGLETQYF. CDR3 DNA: TGTGCCAGTTCTTTAGCGGGGCTAGAGACCCAGTACTTC.

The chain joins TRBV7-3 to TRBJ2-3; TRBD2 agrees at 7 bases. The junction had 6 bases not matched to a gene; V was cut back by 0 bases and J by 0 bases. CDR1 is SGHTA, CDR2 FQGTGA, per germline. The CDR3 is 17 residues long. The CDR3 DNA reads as TGTGCCAGCAGCTTAACGCCGGGAGGCCCTAGCACAGATACGCAGTATTTT. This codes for CASSLTPGGPSTDTQYF.

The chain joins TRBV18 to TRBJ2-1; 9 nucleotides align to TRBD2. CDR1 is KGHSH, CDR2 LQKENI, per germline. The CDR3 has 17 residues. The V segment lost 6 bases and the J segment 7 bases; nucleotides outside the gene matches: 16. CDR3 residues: CASSPLGNSGSRNEQFF. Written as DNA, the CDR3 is TGTGCCAGCTCCCCCCTCGGGAATAGCGGGAGCCGGAATGAGCAGTTCTTC.

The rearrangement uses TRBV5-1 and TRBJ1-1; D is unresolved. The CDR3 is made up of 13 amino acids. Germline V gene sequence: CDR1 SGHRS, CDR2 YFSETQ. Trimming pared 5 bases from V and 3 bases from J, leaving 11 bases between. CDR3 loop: CASRGREYTEAFF. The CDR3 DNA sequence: TGCGCCAGCAGGGGGAGGGAATACACTGAAGCTTTCTTT. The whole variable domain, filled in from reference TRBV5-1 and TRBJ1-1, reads KAGVTQTPRYLIKTRGQQVTLSCSPISGHRSVSWYQQTPGQGLQFLFEYFSETQRNKGNFPGRFSGRQFSNSRSEMNVSTLELGDSALYLCASRGREYTEAFFGQGTRLTVV.

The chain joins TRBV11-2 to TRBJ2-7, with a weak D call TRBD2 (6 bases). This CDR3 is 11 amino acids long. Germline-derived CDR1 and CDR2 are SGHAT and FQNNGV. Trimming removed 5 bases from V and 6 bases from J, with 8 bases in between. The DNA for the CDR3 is TGTGCCAGCAGCCATAGCGGCGAGCAGTACTTC. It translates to CASSHSGEQYF.

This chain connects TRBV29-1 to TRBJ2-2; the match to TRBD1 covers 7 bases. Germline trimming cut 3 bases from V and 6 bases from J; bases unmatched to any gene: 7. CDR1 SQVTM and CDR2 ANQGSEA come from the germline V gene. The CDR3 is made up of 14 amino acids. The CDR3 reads CSVDPNTGAGELFF. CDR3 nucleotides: TGCAGCGTTGATCCCAATACAGGGGCCGGGGAGCTGTTTTTT.

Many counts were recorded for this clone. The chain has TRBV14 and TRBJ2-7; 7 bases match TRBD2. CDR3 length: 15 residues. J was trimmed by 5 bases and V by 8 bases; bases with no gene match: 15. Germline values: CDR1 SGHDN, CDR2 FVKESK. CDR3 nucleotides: TGTGCCAGCTCGTTTGGGAGGGTGCAAAGGAACGAGCAGTACTTC. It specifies CASSFGRVQRNEQYF.

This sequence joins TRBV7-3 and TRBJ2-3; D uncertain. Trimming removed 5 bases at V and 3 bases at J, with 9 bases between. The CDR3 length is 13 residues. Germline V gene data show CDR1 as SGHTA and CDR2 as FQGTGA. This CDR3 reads CASSREVTDTQYF. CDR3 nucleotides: TGTGCCAGCAGCCGCGAGGTGACAGATACGCAGTATTTT. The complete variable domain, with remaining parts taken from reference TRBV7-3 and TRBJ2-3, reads GAGVSQTPSNKVTEKGKYVELRCDPISGHTALYWYRQSLGQGPEFLIYFQGTGAADDSGLPNDRFFAVRPEGSVSTLKIQRTERGDSAVYLCASSREVTDTQYFGPGTRLTVL.

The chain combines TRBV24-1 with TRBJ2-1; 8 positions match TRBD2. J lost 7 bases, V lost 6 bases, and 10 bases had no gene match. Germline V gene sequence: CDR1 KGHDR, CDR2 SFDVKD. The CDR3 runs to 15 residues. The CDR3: CATSRTSGKGNEQFF. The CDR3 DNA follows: TGTGCCACCAGTCGAACTAGCGGTAAGGGGAATGAGCAGTTCTTC.

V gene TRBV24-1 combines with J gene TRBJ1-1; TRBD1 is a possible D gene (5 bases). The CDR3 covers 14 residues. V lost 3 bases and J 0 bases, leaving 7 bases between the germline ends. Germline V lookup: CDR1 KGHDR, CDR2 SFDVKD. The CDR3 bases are TGTGCCACCAGTGATGGGGGGTTGAACACTGAAGCTTTCTTT. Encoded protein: CATSDGGLNTEAFF.

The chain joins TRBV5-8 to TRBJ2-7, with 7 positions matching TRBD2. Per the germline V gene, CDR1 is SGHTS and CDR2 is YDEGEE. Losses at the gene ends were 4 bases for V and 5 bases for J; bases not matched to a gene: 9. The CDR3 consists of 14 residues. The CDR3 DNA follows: TGTGCCAGCAGCCAGAGGGAGGGACGGCACGAGCAGTACTTC. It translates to CASSQREGRHEQYF.

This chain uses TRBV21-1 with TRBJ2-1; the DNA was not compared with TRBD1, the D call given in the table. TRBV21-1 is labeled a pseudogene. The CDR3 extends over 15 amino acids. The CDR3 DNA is TGTGCCAGCAGCAAAGGGCAGGAAAACTACAATGAGCAGTTCTTC. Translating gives CASSKGQENYNEQFF.

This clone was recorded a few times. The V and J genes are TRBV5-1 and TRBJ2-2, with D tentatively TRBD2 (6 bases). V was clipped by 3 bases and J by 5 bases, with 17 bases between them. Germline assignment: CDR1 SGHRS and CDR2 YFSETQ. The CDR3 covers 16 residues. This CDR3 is CASSSQGGGGTGELFF. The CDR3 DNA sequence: TGCGCCAGCAGCTCGCAGGGAGGTGGGGGAACCGGGGAGCTGTTTTTT.

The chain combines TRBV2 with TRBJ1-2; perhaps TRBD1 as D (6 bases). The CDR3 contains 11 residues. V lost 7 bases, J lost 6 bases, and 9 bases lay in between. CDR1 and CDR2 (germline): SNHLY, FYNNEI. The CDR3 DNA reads TGTGCCAGCATCAGGGGCCATGGCTACACCTTC. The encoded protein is CASIRGHGYTF.

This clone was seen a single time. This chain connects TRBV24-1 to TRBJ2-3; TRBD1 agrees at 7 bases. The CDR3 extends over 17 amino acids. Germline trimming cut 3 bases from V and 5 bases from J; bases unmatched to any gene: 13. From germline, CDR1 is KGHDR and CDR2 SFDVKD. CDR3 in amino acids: CATSDRDSRKGRDTQYF. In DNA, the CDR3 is TGTGCCACCAGTGATCGGGACAGCCGAAAGGGGAGAGATACGCAGTATTTT.

The CDR3 DNA reads as TGCGCCAGCAGCATAGGGACTAGCACAGATACGCAGTATTTT. Translated: CASSIGTSTDTQYF. The V gene is TRBV5-1, the J gene TRBJ2-3, with a possible D match to TRBD2 (6 bases). CDR3 length: 14 residues. V was shortened by 4 bases and J by 0 bases, with 9 bases between the two germline ends. From germline, CDR1 is SGHRS and CDR2 YFSETQ. The whole variable domain, filled in from reference TRBV5-1 and TRBJ2-3, reads KAGVTQTPRYLIKTRGQQVTLSCSPISGHRSVSWYQQTPGQGLQFLFEYFSETQRNKGNFPGRFSGRQFSNSRSEMNVSTLELGDSALYLCASSIGTSTDTQYFGPGTRLTVL.

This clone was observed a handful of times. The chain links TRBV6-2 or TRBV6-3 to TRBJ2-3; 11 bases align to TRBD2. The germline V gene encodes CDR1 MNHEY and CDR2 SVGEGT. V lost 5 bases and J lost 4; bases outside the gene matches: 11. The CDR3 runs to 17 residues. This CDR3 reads CASSTTSGIGAADTQYF. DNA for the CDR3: TGTGCCAGCAGTACGACTAGCGGGATTGGTGCGGCAGATACGCAGTATTTT.

CDR3 bases: TGTGCCAGCCCCCCCCACTTTCGCGGGAGCACCTACAATGAGCAGTTCTTC. Translation: CASPPHFRGSTYNEQFF. The chain employs TRBV27 and TRBJ2-1; the match to TRBD2 covers 7 bases. This CDR3 is built from 17 residues. Germline V gene lookup returns CDR1 MNHEY and CDR2 SMNVEV (reference sequence). With V trimmed by 8 bases and J by 2 bases, 15 bases remained unmatched.

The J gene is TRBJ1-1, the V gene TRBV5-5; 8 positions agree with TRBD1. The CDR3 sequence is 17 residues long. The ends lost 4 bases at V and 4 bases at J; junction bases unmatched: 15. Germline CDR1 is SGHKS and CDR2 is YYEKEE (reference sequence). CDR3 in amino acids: CASSRGQGGIPGTEAFF. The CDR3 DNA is TGTGCCAGCAGCCGCGGACAGGGAGGGATCCCGGGCACTGAAGCTTTCTTT.